A selection of T cell receptor beta chains follows, all from one sample in a study of control samples from healthy donors and cancer patients. The protocol was immunoSEQ multiplex PCR, while the TCRdb copy is restricted to in-frame clones and leaves out a portion. In the table there are around 80,000 clones, about nine tenths of which are singletons. Material for sequencing was blood. All receptors derive from a man aged 45 to 65 in good health. The CDR3 runs from the conserved cysteine through the conserved F or W. D genes are given only for firm matches. Clone size is given for some rows only: seen once, a few or many times, or a class if the clone is expanded.

j_call d_call v_call clone_size cdr3_nt cdr3_aa
TRBJ1-1 NA TRBV10-3 NA TGTGCCATCAGTGGAGGGCCCCGCCGTCCTAGGAACACTGAAGCTTTCTTT CAISGGPRRPRNTEAFF
TRBJ1-1 NA TRBV5-1 NA TGCGCCAGCAGCCCGGGGCCGGGGGTGAACACTGAAGCTTTCTTT CASSPGPGVNTEAFF
TRBJ1-2 TRBD1 TRBV6-6 NA TGTGCCAGCAGTGTCCCAGGGGGTTCGGTTGACGGCTACACCTTC CASSVPGGSVDGYTF
TRBJ2-1 TRBD2 TRBV6-2/TRBV6-3 NA TGTGCCAGCACCCCCTATGCTAGCGGGGGCTCCTACAATGAGCAGTTCTTC CASTPYASGGSYNEQFF
TRBJ2-1 NA TRBV2 NA TGTGCCAGCACCATTCAGGATGAGCAGTTCTTC CASTIQDEQFF
TRBJ1-6 TRBD1 TRBV6-2/TRBV6-3 NA TGTGCCAGCAGTCGCCCGGGACAGAGCAATTCACCCCTCCACTTT CASSRPGQSNSPLHF
TRBJ1-4 NA TRBV18 NA TGTGCCAGCTCACCACCGGCCGGGGGCAATGAAAAACTGTTTTTT CASSPPAGGNEKLFF
TRBJ2-1 TRBD1 TRBV2 NA TGTGCCAGCAGTCCGACAGGGGATGAGCAGTTCTTC CASSPTGDEQFF
TRBJ1-6 NA TRBV6-6 NA TGTGCCAGCAGACAGGATAATTCACCCCTCCACTTT CASRQDNSPLHF
TRBJ2-7 NA TRBV21-1 NA TGTGCCAGCAGCAAAGGAGGAGCCTCCTACGAGCAGTACTTC CASSKGGASYEQYF
TRBJ1-2 TRBD1 TRBV18 NA TGTGCCAGCTCACCATCGGGACAGGGCATCGGCTACACCTTC CASSPSGQGIGYTF
TRBJ2-7 NA TRBV5-1 NA TGCGCCAGCAGCTTGCTTCAGGCCAGCTCCTACGAGCAGTACTTC CASSLLQASSYEQYF
TRBJ2-3 NA TRBV3-1/TRBV3-2 NA TGTGCCAGCAGCCAAGAGGAAGAGCTGGATACGCAGTATTTT CASSQEEELDTQYF
TRBJ1-1 TRBD1 TRBV5-8 once TGTGCCAGCAGCTTGATGTTCGGGACAGGGGGCCTGGGGACTGAAGCTTTCTTT CASSLMFGTGGLGTEAFF
TRBJ1-4 NA TRBV13 NA TGTGCCAGCAGCTTAGGGGCTAGTAATGAAAAACTGTTTTTT CASSLGASNEKLFF
TRBJ2-3 TRBD2 TRBV7-9 NA TGTGCCAGCAGCTTAGGGACTAGCGGGGGGTCAGATACGCAGTATTTT CASSLGTSGGSDTQYF
TRBJ1-5 NA TRBV27 NA TGTGCCACCCGATCCCTCTGGGAGTTGGGTCAGCCCCAGCATTTT CATRSLWELGQPQHF
TRBJ2-3 NA TRBV7-2 once TGTGCCAGCAGGGTGACAGATACGCAGTATTTT CASRVTDTQYF
TRBJ1-5 NA TRBV6-2/TRBV6-3 NA TGTGCCAGCAGTTACTCGACGGGGTACCAGCCCCAGCATTTT CASSYSTGYQPQHF
TRBJ2-7 NA TRBV5-8 NA TGTGCCAGCAGAGCGAGCAGGGACGGGTACGAGCAGTACTTC CASRASRDGYEQYF
TRBJ1-2 NA TRBV3-1/TRBV3-2 NA TGTGCCAGCAGCCATAGACAGGAGGTCGGGGGCTACACCTTC CASSHRQEVGGYTF
TRBJ2-7 TRBD1 TRBV11-2 NA TGTGCCAGCAGCTTAGTTGGCTCAGGGACAGGGGGTCTCTACGAGCAGTACTTC CASSLVGSGTGGLYEQYF
TRBJ2-7 NA TRBV21-1 NA TGTGCCAGCAGCAAACACACCGGGCAGGGCACCTACGAGCAGTACTTC CASSKHTGQGTYEQYF
TRBJ1-4 NA TRBV15 once TGTGCCACCAGCTCTGAAGGGGGGAAGGTAGAAAAACTGTTTTTT CATSSEGGKVEKLFF
TRBJ2-2 NA TRBV27 once TGTGCCAGCAGTCGTAACCAGGAGCTGTTTTTT CASSRNQELFF
TRBJ1-6 NA TRBV6-1 NA TGTGCCAGCAGTGAAGCAGGGACCTCACCCCTCCACTTT CASSEAGTSPLHF